This TCR beta chain was sequenced during a study of cytomegalovirus exposure and HLA in healthy donors. On this clone: The antigen is not known.

From germline, CDR1 is SGHNT and CDR2 YYREEE (reference sequence). The CDR3 has 11 amino acids. V was cut by 4 bases and J by 4 bases, with 6 bases left in between. It was with 60 Vbeta and 13 Jbeta primers that the PCR ran. The method was immunoSEQ multiplex PCR; TCRdb's version includes in-frame clones alone and lacks a portion of them. The sample records some 90,000 clones, 65% to 85% being singletons. Regarding the study as a whole: Within a later analysis, the majority of CMV-associated TCR beta chains appeared HLA-restricted. Immune exposure information comprised only CMV serostatus.

This TCR derives from a woman in her 70s in good health and CMV-seropositive. Source material: PBMCs. V is TRBV5-4 and J is TRBJ2-7, with unresolved D. The CDR3 spells CASSGGYEQYF. CDR3 nucleotide sequence: TGTGCCAGCAGCGGCGGTTACGAGCAGTACTTC.